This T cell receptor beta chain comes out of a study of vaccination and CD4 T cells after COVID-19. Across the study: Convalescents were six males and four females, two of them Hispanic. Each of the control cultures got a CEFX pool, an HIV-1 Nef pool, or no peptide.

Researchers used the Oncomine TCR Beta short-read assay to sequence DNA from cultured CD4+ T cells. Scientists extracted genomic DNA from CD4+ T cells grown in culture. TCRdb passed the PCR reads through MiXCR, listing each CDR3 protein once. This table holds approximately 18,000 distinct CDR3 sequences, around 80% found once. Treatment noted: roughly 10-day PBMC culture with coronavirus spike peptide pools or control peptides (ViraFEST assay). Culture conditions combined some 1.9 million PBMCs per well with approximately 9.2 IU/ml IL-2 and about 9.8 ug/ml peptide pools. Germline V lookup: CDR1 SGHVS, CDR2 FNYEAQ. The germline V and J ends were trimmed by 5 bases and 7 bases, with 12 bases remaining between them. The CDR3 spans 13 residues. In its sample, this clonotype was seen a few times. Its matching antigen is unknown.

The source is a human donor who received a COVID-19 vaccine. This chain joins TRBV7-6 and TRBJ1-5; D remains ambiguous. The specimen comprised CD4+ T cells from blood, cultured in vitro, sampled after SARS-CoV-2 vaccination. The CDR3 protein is CASSLTLWQPQHF. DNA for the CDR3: TGTGCCAGCAGCCTTACCCTCTGGCAGCCCCAGCATTTT.